These T cell receptor beta chains were read from a single sample in a study of radiation and T cells in renal cell carcinoma. The assay was immunoSEQ multiplex PCR, and TCRdb's table has in-frame clones only and misses some. The sample has tens of thousands of clones, approximately 84% seen once. This material consisted of blood, taken from a patient whose treatment included radiotherapy and nephrectomy. Receptor source: a man aged 55 to 70 with renal cell carcinoma. The CDR3 runs from the conserved cysteine through the conserved F or W. The order of the fields is V gene, clone size, J gene, D gene, CDR3 protein, CDR3 DNA. A D gene is named only where the DNA matches it firmly. Some rows have no size entry. The others give once, few or many, or a class for an expanded clone.

TRBV2	once	TRBJ2-7	TRBD1	CASSGRQGAAYEQYF	TGTGCCAGCAGTGGACGACAGGGGGCGGCCTACGAGCAGTACTTC
TRBV7-2	.	TRBJ1-1	TRBD1	CASSWGQANTEAFF	TGTGCCAGCAGCTGGGGACAGGCGAACACTGAAGCTTTCTTT
TRBV5-6	.	TRBJ2-7	.	CASSRGPPPEQYF	TGTGCCAGCAGCAGGGGACCGCCCCCCGAGCAGTACTTC
TRBV5-1	.	TRBJ2-7	.	CASSLDGTPYEQYF	TGCGCCAGCAGCTTGGACGGGACGCCATACGAGCAGTACTTC
TRBV5-6	once	TRBJ1-2	TRBD1	CASSYWTGTFGYTF	TGTGCCAGCAGTTACTGGACAGGGACCTTTGGCTACACCTTC
TRBV6-6	.	TRBJ2-1	TRBD2	CASSYQREPRHNEQFF	TGTGCCAGCAGTTACCAGCGGGAGCCTAGGCACAATGAGCAGTTCTTC
TRBV7-2	.	TRBJ2-3	.	CASSLAKTMSTDTQYF	TGTGCCAGCAGCTTAGCGAAGACGATGAGCACAGATACGCAGTATTTT
TRBV5-6	.	TRBJ2-7	.	CASTTNELLRHEQYF	TGTGCCAGCACCACCAACGAGCTTCTTCGACACGAGCAGTACTTC
TRBV7-2	.	TRBJ1-5	.	CASSLAGPGEPQHF	TGTGCCAGCAGCTTAGCAGGCCCCGGGGAGCCCCAGCATTTT
TRBV7-8	.	TRBJ1-2	.	CASSLNSLSNYGYTF	TGTGCCAGCAGCTTAAATTCCTTGAGTAACTATGGCTACACCTTC
TRBV6-5	few	TRBJ1-2	TRBD1	CASSYSDRGGYTF	TGTGCCAGCAGTTACTCGGACAGGGGAGGCTACACCTTC
TRBV5-1	.	TRBJ2-1	TRBD1	CASSLEGQVYNEQFF	TGCGCCAGCAGCTTGGAGGGACAGGTTTACAATGAGCAGTTCTTC
TRBV6-1	.	TRBJ2-7	.	CASLRSQAYEQYF	TGTGCCAGCCTGAGATCCCAGGCCTACGAGCAGTACTTC
TRBV11-3	.	TRBJ2-1	TRBD2	CASSPSGVYNEQFF	TGTGCCAGCAGTCCTAGCGGGGTTTACAATGAGCAGTTCTTC
TRBV30	.	TRBJ2-3	TRBD2	CAQGLAGEPPPDTQYF	TGTGCCCAGGGGCTAGCGGGAGAGCCCCCCCCAGATACGCAGTATTTT
TRBV7-7	.	TRBJ2-5	.	CASSRAQETQYF	TGTGCTAGCAGTCGAGCCCAAGAGACCCAGTACTTC
TRBV7-2	.	TRBJ2-1	.	CASSLGSQQGRAQFF	TGTGCCAGCAGCTTGGGGTCACAGCAGGGGAGAGCGCAGTTCTTC
TRBV13	.	TRBJ1-1	.	CASGGGQNTEAFF	TGTGCCAGCGGGGGGGGCCAGAACACTGAAGCTTTCTTT
TRBV30	.	TRBJ2-5	TRBD2	CAWSVTSATQETQYF	TGTGCCTGGAGTGTGACTAGCGCTACCCAAGAGACCCAGTACTTC
TRBV5-4	.	TRBJ2-1	.	CASSFTDYNEQFF	TGTGCCAGCAGCTTTACAGACTACAATGAGCAGTTCTTC
TRBV14	.	TRBJ2-1	.	CASSHQGGNNEQFF	TGTGCCAGCAGCCACCAGGGAGGTAACAATGAGCAGTTCTTC
TRBV21-1	few	TRBJ1-2	.	CASSKGVEDREEYGYTF	TGTGCCAGCAGCAAAGGGGTAGAGGACAGGGAGGAATATGGCTACACCTTC